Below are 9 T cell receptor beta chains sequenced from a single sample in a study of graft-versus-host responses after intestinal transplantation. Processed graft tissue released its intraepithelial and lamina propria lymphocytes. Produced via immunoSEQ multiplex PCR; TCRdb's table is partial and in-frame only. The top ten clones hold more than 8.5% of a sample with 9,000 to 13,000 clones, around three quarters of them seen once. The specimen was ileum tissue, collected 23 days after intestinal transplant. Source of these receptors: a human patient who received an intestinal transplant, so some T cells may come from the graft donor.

The CDR3 DNA is TGTGCCAGCAGCTTAGGACAAGGCTACACCTTC. Translation gives CASSLGQGYTF. V and J are TRBV7-9 and TRBJ1-2; D unresolved. V was pared by 1 base and J by 8 bases, with 5 bases between. From germline, CDR1 is SEHNR and CDR2 FQNEAQ (reference sequence). This CDR3 is built from 11 residues.

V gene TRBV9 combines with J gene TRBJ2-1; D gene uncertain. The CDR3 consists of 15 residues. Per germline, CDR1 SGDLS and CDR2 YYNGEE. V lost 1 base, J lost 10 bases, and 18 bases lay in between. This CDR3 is CASSVRRESYQEQFF. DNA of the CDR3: TGTGCCAGCAGCGTACGGAGAGAGTCTTACCAAGAGCAGTTCTTC.

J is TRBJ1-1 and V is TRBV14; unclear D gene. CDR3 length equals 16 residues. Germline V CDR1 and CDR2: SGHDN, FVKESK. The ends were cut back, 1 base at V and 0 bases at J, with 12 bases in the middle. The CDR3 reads CASSQVIVLVNTEAFF. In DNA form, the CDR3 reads TGTGCCAGCAGCCAAGTCATCGTACTGGTGAACACTGAAGCTTTCTTT.

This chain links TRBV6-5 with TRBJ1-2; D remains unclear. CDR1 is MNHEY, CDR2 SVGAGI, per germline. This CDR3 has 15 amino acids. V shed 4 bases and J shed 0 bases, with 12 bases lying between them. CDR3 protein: CASSFSGAANYGYTF. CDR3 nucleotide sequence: TGTGCCAGCAGTTTTTCAGGAGCTGCTAACTATGGCTACACCTTC.

The CDR3 DNA reads as TGTGCCAGCAGAGTCGCGGCCTCCCTGGAGACCCAGTACTTC. Translation gives CASRVAASLETQYF. The chain uses TRBV28 and TRBJ2-5; D unclear. CDR3 length: 14 residues. Germline V CDR1 and CDR2: MDHEN, SYDVKM. Between the trimmed V and J ends, which lost 6 bases and 5 bases, there was a span of 16 bases.

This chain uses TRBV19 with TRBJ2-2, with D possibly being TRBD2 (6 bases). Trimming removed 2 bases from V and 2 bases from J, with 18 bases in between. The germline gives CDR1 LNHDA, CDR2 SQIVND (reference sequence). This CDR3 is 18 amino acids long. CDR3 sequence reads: CASSINDFRGDNTGELFF. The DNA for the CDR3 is TGTGCCAGTAGTATAAATGACTTCCGCGGGGACAACACCGGGGAGCTGTTTTTT.

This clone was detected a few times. The CDR3 is CATSSRLSGSGYEQFF. The CDR3, as DNA: TGTGCCACCAGCAGTCGTCTTTCGGGAAGCGGCTATGAGCAGTTCTTC. The V gene is TRBV15, the J gene TRBJ2-1; a weak D match, TRBD2 (5 bases). V lost 3 bases and J 8 bases, leaving 20 bases between the germline ends. The germline CDR1 and CDR2 sequences are LNHNV and YYDKDF (reference sequence). The CDR3 runs 16 residues.

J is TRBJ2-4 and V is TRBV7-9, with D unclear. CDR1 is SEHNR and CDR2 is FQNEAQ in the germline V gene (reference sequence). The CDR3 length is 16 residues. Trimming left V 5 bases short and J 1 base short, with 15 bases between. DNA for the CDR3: TGTGCCAGCAGCCCTGGTAGGGATTGGGCCAAAAACATTCAGTACTTC. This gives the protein CASSPGRDWAKNIQYF.

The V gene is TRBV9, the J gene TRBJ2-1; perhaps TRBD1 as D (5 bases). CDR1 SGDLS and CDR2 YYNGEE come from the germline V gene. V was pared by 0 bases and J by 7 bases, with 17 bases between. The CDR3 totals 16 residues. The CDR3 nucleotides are TGTGCCAGCAGCGTAGAGCCAGGGATTTTTGAAAATGAGCAGTTCTTC. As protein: CASSVEPGIFENEQFF.